This entry lists 32 T cell receptor beta chains sequenced from one sample in a study of molecular identifiers for immune sequencing clone quantification. One entry per CDR3 protein, called by TCRdb with MiXCR from the PCR reads. The sample has some 650,000 distinct CDR3 sequences, around 20% seen once; the top ten hold roughly 0.83%. Sequencing was performed on naive CD8+ T cells from blood, with Jurkat cell RNA spiked in. Subset noted: FACS-sorted CD8+CD4-CCR7+CD45RA+ naive T cells. These receptors came from a human donor in good health. Some libraries in this study had Jurkat cell RNA spiked in.

This clonotype was seen at least ten times. The chain couples TRBV3-1 to TRBJ1-5; 7 nucleotides line up with TRBD1. This CDR3 is 16 amino acids long. Germline V gene sequence: CDR1 LGHDT, CDR2 YNNKEL (reference sequence). Losses at the gene ends were 1 base for V and 0 bases for J; bases not matched to a gene: 3. The CDR3: CASSQGQGGSNQPQHF. As DNA, the CDR3 is TGTGCCAGCAGCCAAGGACAGGGAGGTAGCAATCAGCCCCAGCATTTT.

This clonotype was seen a few times. The chain links TRBV4-3 to TRBJ2-7, with 7 bases aligning to TRBD2. Germline V gene lookup returns CDR1 LGHNA and CDR2 YSLEER. The ends lost 4 bases at V and 2 bases at J; junction bases unmatched: 5. The CDR3 is made up of 14 amino acids. CDR3 in amino acids: CASSLGTNPYEQYF. The DNA of the CDR3 is TGCGCCAGCAGCCTCGGGACTAACCCCTACGAGCAGTACTTC.

As to this clonotype: A read error may be the cause here, since a much bigger clone is one base away. The chain joins TRBV11-2 to TRBJ1-1; possibly TRBD1 for D (5 bases). CDR1 SGHAT and CDR2 FQNNGV come from the germline V gene. This CDR3 spans 14 amino acids. Here the CDR3 DNA reads TGTGCCAGCAGCTTAGAAGGGGACTACACTGAAGTTTTCTTT. Protein: CASSLEGDYTEVFF.

The table lists this clonotype with many counts. The V call is TRBV6-2 or TRBV6-3, the J call TRBJ2-7, with a tentative D call TRBD1 (6 bases). V lost 5 bases, J lost 0 bases, and 11 bases lay in between. The germline V gene encodes CDR1 MNHEY and CDR2 SVGEGT. This CDR3 region has 14 residues. CDR3 bases: TGTGCCAGCAGTAACGACAGGAGCTCCTACGAGCAGTACTTC. Translation gives CASSNDRSSYEQYF.

The chain has TRBV7-9 and TRBJ1-2; TRBD1 agrees at 10 bases. V gave up 4 bases and J gave up 8 bases; unmatched junction bases: 13. The CDR3 sequence is 16 residues long. CDR1 and CDR2 from the germline V gene are SEHNR and FQNEAQ (reference sequence). The CDR3 loop is CASSSAPHDRGRGYTF. For the CDR3, the DNA is TGTGCCAGCAGCTCCGCCCCGCACGACAGGGGGCGGGGCTACACCTTC. The full variable domain, its missing parts supplied by reference TRBV7-9 and TRBJ1-2, is DTGVSQNPRHKITKRGQNVTFRCDPISEHNRLYWYRQTLGQGPEFLTYFQNEAQLEKSRLLSDRFSAERPKGSFSTLEIQRTEQGDSAMYLCASSSAPHDRGRGYTFGSGTRLTVV.

This clonotype has at least ten counts. The V gene is TRBV4-3, the J gene TRBJ2-3; 9 bases are shared with TRBD2. V gave up 0 bases and J gave up 6 bases; unmatched junction bases: 10. The CDR3 is 17 amino acids. CDR1 LGHNA and CDR2 YSLEER come from the germline V gene. The CDR3 sequence is CASSQDRSSGSIDTQYF. CDR3 nucleotide sequence: TGCGCCAGCAGCCAAGATCGTAGTAGCGGGAGTATTGATACGCAGTATTTT.

This clonotype showed up many times. The gene calls are TRBV6-2 or TRBV6-3 and TRBJ1-1, with TRBD1 matching 7 bases. The CDR3 runs to 14 residues. With V trimmed by 6 bases and J by 2 bases, 6 bases remained unmatched. CDR1 and CDR2 (germline): MNHEY, SVGEGT. The CDR3 here is CASRPTGENTEAFF. CDR3 sequence (DNA): TGTGCCAGCAGACCAACAGGGGAAAACACTGAAGCTTTCTTT.

This clonotype showed up many times. V usage is TRBV2 and J usage is TRBJ1-1; 7 nucleotides align to TRBD1. Germline lookup yields CDR1 SNHLY and CDR2 FYNNEI. The CDR3 length is 18 residues. The trim removed 3 bases at V and 10 bases at J, leaving 23 bases unmatched. The chain's CDR3 is CASSDPRRQGLEYSLAFF. CDR3 nucleotide sequence: TGTGCCAGCAGTGACCCCCGTCGACAGGGTTTAGAGTATTCCTTAGCTTTCTTT.

In its sample, this clonotype was seen many times. This chain joins TRBV5-1 and TRBJ2-1; D might be TRBD1 or TRBD2, each matching 5 bases. V dropped 0 bases and J dropped 4 bases, with 14 bases sitting between them. The CDR3 covers 16 residues. Germline V CDR1 and CDR2: SGHRS, YFSETQ. DNA of the CDR3: TGCGCCAGCAGCTTGGGAGGCCAGGGAGAATACAATGAGCAGTTCTTC. Protein sequence: CASSLGGQGEYNEQFF.

The chain links TRBV15 to TRBJ2-1; 7 nucleotides match TRBD2. The CDR3 has 15 amino acids. V lost 11 bases and J lost 0; bases outside the gene matches: 10. Germline loops: CDR1 LNHNV, CDR2 YYDKDF (reference sequence). The CDR3 region is CAAQSGTSSYNEQFF. The CDR3 DNA follows: TGTGCCGCACAGAGCGGGACCAGCTCCTACAATGAGCAGTTCTTC.

This clonotype was observed a handful of times. V usage is TRBV6-2 or TRBV6-3 and J usage is TRBJ2-5; 11 bases are a match to TRBD1. V shed 5 bases, J shed 5 bases, and the junction held 10 bases outside the gene matches. This CDR3 comprises 16 residues. Germline lookup yields CDR1 MNHEY and CDR2 SVGEGT. The CDR3 nucleotides are TGTGCCAGCAGTCACCTGAGCTGGACAGGGGGCGAGACCCAGTACTTC. This sequence encodes CASSHLSWTGGETQYF.

V gene TRBV14 combines with J gene TRBJ2-7; D is uncertain. Trimming shortened V by 4 bases and J by 2 bases, and 12 bases separated the two germline ends. The CDR3 sequence is 14 residues long. Germline V gives CDR1 SGHDN, CDR2 FVKESK. Written as DNA, the CDR3 is TGTGCCAGCAGCCTAAGACGGGTCCCCTACGAGCAGTACTTC. Protein: CASSLRRVPYEQYF. Full variable domain (rest looked up from reference TRBV14 and TRBJ2-7): EAGVTQFPSHSVIEKGQTVTLRCDPISGHDNLYWYRRVMGKEIKFLLHFVKESKQDESGMPNNRFLAERTGGTYSTLKVQPAELEDSGVYFCASSLRRVPYEQYFGPGTRLTVT.

This clonotype was recorded at least ten times. The chain links TRBV6-5 to TRBJ2-7, with 8 bases fitting TRBD2. CDR1 MNHEY and CDR2 SVGAGI come from the germline V gene. This CDR3 region has 13 residues. Trimming took 5 bases from V and 2 from J; bases not matched to a gene: 2. The CDR3 DNA is TGTGCCAGCAGTACTAGCGGAACCTACGAGCAGTACTTC. It yields the protein CASSTSGTYEQYF.

Points on this clonotype: An end of the junction does not agree with germline; a read error may underlie this. DNA of the CDR3: TGTGCCAACAGTGAAGGCACGAACACTGAAGCTTTCTTT. Translation gives CANSEGTNTEAFF. This chain uses TRBV2 with TRBJ1-1; unclear D gene. This CDR3 has 13 residues. Germline values: CDR1 SNHLY, CDR2 FYNNEI.

Note on this clonotype: Since the CDR3 does not end with the conserved phenylalanine or tryptophan, this likely comes from a read error. The chain carries TRBV2 and TRBJ1-1; D is possibly TRBD1 (6 bases). The CDR3 length is 15 residues. Germline-derived CDR1 and CDR2 are SNHLY and FYNNEI. Between the trimmed V and J ends, which lost 5 bases and 5 bases, there was a span of 18 bases. CDR3 sequence: CASSKRPGGATEAFS. The CDR3 DNA is TGTGCCAGCAGTAAACGGCCCGGGGGCGCAACTGAAGCTTTCTCT.

Comment on this clonotype: This sequence may be a read error, since a much larger clone differs from it by one base. The chain joins TRBV12-3 or TRBV12-4 to TRBJ2-3; no clear D. The end of the DNA aligns better with TRBJ1-5, so the J call may be wrong. The CDR3 consists of 12 residues. Written as DNA, the CDR3 is TGTGCCAGCAGTTTTGTTAAGGATACGCAGCATTTT. The encoded protein is CASSFVKDTQHF.

The table lists this clonotype with a few counts. The chain joins TRBV28 to TRBJ1-1; D is unresolved. The CDR3 length is 14 residues. CDR1 is MDHEN, CDR2 SYDVKM, per germline. Trimming removed 3 bases from V and 0 bases from J, with 8 bases in between. CDR3 protein: CASSFLRLNTEAFF. Here the CDR3 DNA reads TGTGCCAGCAGTTTTCTCAGATTGAACACTGAAGCTTTCTTT.

This clonotype was seen at least ten times. This chain uses TRBV7-2 with TRBJ2-2, with D unresolved. CDR1 is SGHTA and CDR2 is FQGNSA in the germline V gene. V lost 8 bases and J 4 bases, leaving 8 bases between the germline ends. The CDR3 consists of 12 residues. CDR3 protein: CASVMGTGELFF. The CDR3 nucleotides read TGTGCCAGCGTTATGGGCACCGGGGAGCTGTTTTTT.

This clonotype was found a few times. The gene calls are TRBV5-6 and TRBJ1-1; D is ambiguous. This CDR3 contains 17 residues. V was pared by 4 bases and J by 5 bases, with 24 bases between. In germline, CDR1 is SGHDT, CDR2 YYEEEE. CDR3 loop: CASSGFNPGGFSTEAFF. DNA of the CDR3: TGTGCCAGCAGCGGGTTTAATCCGGGCGGTTTCTCTACTGAAGCTTTCTTT.

The table lists this clonotype with many counts. Here the CDR3 reads CASRPFGAWEQYF. The CDR3 DNA follows: TGTGCCAGCAGGCCTTTCGGGGCTTGGGAGCAGTACTTC. The V gene is TRBV6-2 or TRBV6-3, the J gene TRBJ2-7; D is possibly TRBD1 or TRBD2 (5 bases each). Germline V gene sequence: CDR1 MNHEY, CDR2 SVGEGT. Trimming removed 6 bases from V and 7 bases from J, with 16 bases in between. The CDR3 is 13 amino acids.

The sample holds a few counts of this clonotype. The V gene is TRBV28, the J gene TRBJ2-2; D is perhaps TRBD2 (6 bases). This CDR3 has 16 residues. The V end lost 5 bases, the J end lost 1 base, and 14 bases lay between the germline ends. Germline CDR1 reads MDHEN; CDR2 reads SYDVKM. The CDR3 loop reads CASSARGIENTGELFF. Here the CDR3 DNA reads TGTGCCAGCAGTGCTCGGGGGATTGAGAACACCGGGGAGCTGTTTTTT. The full variable domain, completed using reference TRBV28 and TRBJ2-2, is DVKVTQSSRYLVKRTGEKVFLECVQDMDHENMFWYRQDPGLGLRLIYFSYDVKMKEKGDIPEGYSVSREKKERFSLILESASTNQTSMYLCASSARGIENTGELFFGEGSRLTVL.

Many counts were recorded for this clonotype. The CDR3: CSVEDLGDRGYGYTF. The CDR3 DNA is TGCAGCGTTGAAGATCTGGGGGACAGGGGTTATGGCTACACCTTC. The chain joins TRBV29-1 to TRBJ1-2; 10 bases are a match to TRBD1. Germline values: CDR1 SQVTM, CDR2 ANQGSEA. V shed 0 bases, J shed 5 bases, and the junction held 6 bases outside the gene matches. The CDR3 is 15 residues long.

This clonotype occurred many times. The J gene is TRBJ2-2, the V gene TRBV21-1. TRBV21-1 is a pseudogene locus. This CDR3 is built from 14 residues. In DNA, the CDR3 is TGTGCCAGCAGCAAAGACCCGAAAACCGGGGAGCTGTTTTTT. This gives the protein CASSKDPKTGELFF.

At least ten counts were recorded for this clonotype. The V call is TRBV6-5, the J call TRBJ1-1; D might be TRBD1 (5 bases). This CDR3 has 15 amino acids. V dropped 3 bases and J dropped 0 bases, with 11 bases sitting between them. Germline V gene data show CDR1 as MNHEY and CDR2 as SVGAGI. The CDR3 sequence is CASSYLEGMNTEAFF. The CDR3, as DNA: TGTGCCAGCAGTTATCTGGAGGGGATGAACACTGAAGCTTTCTTT.

This clonotype was observed many times. The CDR3 loop reads CASAARWDRSTDTQYF. The DNA for the CDR3 is TGCGCCAGCGCCGCCAGATGGGACAGGAGCACAGATACGCAGTATTTT. The chain has TRBV5-1 and TRBJ2-3, with 8 bases identical to TRBD1. The CDR3 runs to 16 residues. The trim removed 7 bases at V and 0 bases at J, leaving 10 bases unmatched. CDR1 is SGHRS and CDR2 is YFSETQ in the germline V gene.

This clonotype was seen a few times. The chain links TRBV19 to TRBJ2-1, with 8 bases matching TRBD2. Looked up from germline, CDR1 is LNHDA and CDR2 is SQIVND (reference sequence). The CDR3 length is 14 residues. J lost 9 bases, V lost 8 bases, and 12 bases had no gene match. This chain's CDR3 is CASSPGGFMGEQFF. Written as DNA, the CDR3 is TGTGCCAGTTCCCCGGGGGGGTTTATGGGTGAGCAGTTCTTC.

V and J are TRBV13 and TRBJ1-5, with D possibly being TRBD1 (5 bases). The CDR3 consists of 12 residues. The V gene lost 5 bases and the J gene lost 6 bases, with 8 bases spanning the gap. Germline values: CDR1 PRHDT, CDR2 FYEKMQ (reference sequence). CDR3 sequence reads: CASSTGRQPQHF. The CDR3 nucleotides read TGTGCCAGCAGCACGGGACGTCAGCCCCAGCATTTT.

Comment on this clonotype: This may arise from a read error, as a much more abundant clone is one base away. The chain joins TRBV28 to TRBJ2-7; possible D gene TRBD2, 6 bases. V was cut by 3 bases and J by 7 bases, with 22 bases left in between. This CDR3 region has 16 residues. Looked up from germline, CDR1 is MDHEN and CDR2 is SYDVKM. The CDR3 bases are TGTGCCAGCAGTTTGGACTGGCAGGAGGGGACGGGGGAGCAGTACTTC. Residues: CASSLDWQEGTGEQYF.

This clonotype was counted many times. J is TRBJ2-7 and V is TRBV19; 9 positions match TRBD1. This CDR3 is built from 15 residues. The germline gives CDR1 LNHDA, CDR2 SQIVND (reference sequence). The V gene end was trimmed by 3 bases and the J gene end by 5 bases; junction bases not matched to a gene: 8. The CDR3 DNA follows: TGTGCCAGTAGTATTCGCAGGACAGGGGTCCACGAGCAGTACTTC. Translation: CASSIRRTGVHEQYF.

This clonotype was picked up a small number of times. This chain links TRBV3-1 with TRBJ1-1; D call uncertain. V was cut by 0 bases and J by 1 base, with 9 bases left in between. In germline, CDR1 is LGHDT, CDR2 YNNKEL (reference sequence). The CDR3 totals 15 residues. CDR3 loop: CASSQDLGKNTEAFF. The CDR3 DNA is TGTGCCAGCAGCCAAGATCTAGGGAAGAACACTGAAGCTTTCTTT.

This clonotype was seen ten or more times. This sequence joins TRBV5-1 and TRBJ2-1; unclear D gene. Germline assignment: CDR1 SGHRS and CDR2 YFSETQ. There are 13 residues in the CDR3. V shed 7 bases and J shed 4 bases, with 12 bases lying between them. CDR3 DNA: TGCGCCAGCTATGGGATCGGGTACAATGAGCAGTTCTTC. Its protein product is CASYGIGYNEQFF.

This clonotype was found many times. The chain employs TRBV12-3 or TRBV12-4 and TRBJ1-2; D remains ambiguous. This CDR3 comprises 13 residues. Trimming removed 7 bases at V and 5 bases at J, with 14 bases between. Here the CDR3 DNA reads TGTGCCAGCATGATGGGCCTACAGTATGGCTACACCTTC. Amino acids: CASMMGLQYGYTF.